Listed here is a single T cell receptor (beta chain). Its specific antigen is unknown. No base quality information exists; no much larger clone differs at one position. Participants in the prospective study were aged roughly 18 to 95 years, lived in about two dozen United States geographic areas, and enrolled through a virtual design. Cohort assignment in the prospective study relied on participant-reported clinical history from a screening survey and a study questionnaire. Recovered participants in ImmuneRACE Cohort 3 were defined as having two consecutive negative NP/OP PCR tests, clearance from a healthcare professional, or resolution of symptoms. In the prospective study, whole blood, serum and a nasopharyngeal or oropharyngeal swab were collected from each participant by mobile phlebotomists. Over a roughly two-month period, participants in the prospective study had the option of providing additional blood draws and questionnaires. Prospective study blood samples were shipped either frozen or at room temperature before DNA extraction.

CDR1 and CDR2 are drawn from the germline V gene: MDHEN, SYDVKM. V is trimmed back by 3 bases and J by 5 bases, and the junction contains 8 bases that no gene match accounts for. The CDR3 covers 16 residues, taking in both the cysteine and the phenylalanine. The entry retains the CDR3 DNA only, 48 bases that are in frame from base 1. These data originate in a study of blood T cell repertoires in COVID-19 (dated by TCRdb to about 2020). In terms of the full investigation: The collaborator samples originated in the United States, Italy and Spain and spanned the acute and convalescent phases of COVID-19. The material from the prospective study consisted of cDNA or gDNA derived from T cells, B-cell-depleted T cells, or PBMCs. Subjects who had been exposed to COVID-19, were actively infected with it, or had recovered from it provided the deeply sampled blood TCRbeta repertoires that made up the dataset. A freely available public database, intended as a resource for researchers studying the immune response to SARS-CoV-2, is where the repertoires were released. Samples were obtained from the ongoing ImmuneRACE study (first 160 participants) and from 1,254 subjects provided by 6 global collaborators. Sample metadata almost always included a de-identified subject ID, COVID-19 status, age in years and sex. Where available, HLA class I and class II types were taken from metadata supplied by the sample provider and were not determined by assay-based typing. Study-wide findings and limitations: How much clinical and demographic metadata was included differed by source and by participant, and the metadata was provided uncurated.

The immunoSEQ Assay, a bias-controlled multiplex PCR, was used to amplify TCRbeta CDR3 regions from genomic DNA. On the study's bioinformatics: The number of nucleated cells in each sample was estimated by amplification of reference gene primers within the assay. To quantify the absolute abundance of each unique TCRbeta CDR3 rearrangement, sequence reads were collapsed and filtered. For each sample, productive Simpson clonality was calculated as the square root of Simpson's diversity index across productive rearrangements. TCRdb re-hosts the immuneACCESS table, in-frame sequences only. Its copies lack some clones; in the studies checked, an unresolved V gene accounts for under half of them, and the cause for the rest is not known. V, J and clone size derive from that table, while D and trimming were established from the DNA sequence. This sample is represented by just under 250,000 clones; about 89% of them were singletons. The top ten clonotypes cover 4.1% of the sample.

Rearrangement joined TRBV28 to TRBJ2-1, with 9 bases in between that match TRBD2. Material for sequencing was PBMCs or T cells enriched from blood (not recorded which). This TCR was recovered from a woman aged 25 to 39 who had recovered from COVID-19. Here is the DNA: TGTGCCAGCAGTTTTGGACTAGCGAGAAGTAACAATGAGCAGTTCTTC. This yields the protein CASSFGLARSNNEQFF. Joined to the reference TRBV28 and TRBJ2-1 proteins, this CDR3 gives the full variable domain: DVKVTQSSRYLVKRTGEKVFLECVQDMDHENMFWYRQDPGLGLRLIYFSYDVKMKEKGDIPEGYSVSREKKERFSLILESASTNQTSMYLCASSFGLARSNNEQFFGPGTRLTVL.